This TCR beta chain comes out of a study of CD8 T cells in Susac syndrome. V was shortened by 3 bases and J by 0 bases, with 16 bases between the two germline ends. Germline V gene data show CDR1 as SGDLS and CDR2 as YYNGEE. This CDR3 comprises 16 residues. It was with random hexamers that 0.5 to 1 ug RNA was reverse transcribed. TCRdb used MiXCR to reprocess the immunoSEQ multiplex PCR reads, holding one entry per CDR3 protein. This table has 150,000 to 160,000 distinct CDR3 sequences, roughly 95% appearing once. The sequenced sample was CD8+ T cells from PBMCs. The chain employs TRBV9 and TRBJ2-7, with D possibly TRBD1 on 6 matching bases. This clonotype was obtained from a human donor with multiple sclerosis. The CDR3 reads CASSEGTQGSSYEQYV. CDR3 DNA: TGTGCCAGCAGCGAGGGGACCCAGGGGAGCTCCTACGAGCAGTACGTC.